Following are 21 T cell receptor beta chains from one sample sequenced in a study of blood T cell repertoires in COVID-19. The table came from immunoSEQ multiplex PCR; TCRdb's copy has only in-frame clones and leaves some out. In the table there are 80,000 to 95,000 clones, around 86% of which are singletons. The sequenced sample was peripheral blood. These TCRs come from a woman in her seventies with acute or convalescent COVID-19.

The V and J genes are TRBV4-1 and TRBJ2-1; 9 bases match TRBD1. Germline V gene lookup returns CDR1 MGHRA and CDR2 YSYEKL. The CDR3 covers 17 residues. Trimming at V came to 1 base and at J to 5 bases, leaving 9 bases not matched to a gene. CDR3 region: CASSQANRGLTNNEQFF. CDR3 nucleotide sequence: TGCGCCAGCAGCCAAGCAAACAGGGGGCTTACGAACAATGAGCAGTTCTTC.

The chain combines TRBV2 with TRBJ1-1; 8 bases agree with TRBD1. Germline V lookup: CDR1 SNHLY, CDR2 FYNNEI. Unmatched junction bases numbered 4, after V lost 6 bases and J lost 1 base. This CDR3 is 14 amino acids long. As DNA, the CDR3 is TGTGCCAGCAGGAACAGGGGGGGGAACACTGAAGCTTTCTTT. The encoded protein is CASRNRGGNTEAFF.

The gene calls are TRBV11-2 and TRBJ2-7; 9 bases line up with TRBD1. CDR3 length: 14 residues. Losses at the gene ends were 6 bases for V and 5 bases for J; bases not matched to a gene: 8. CDR1 and CDR2 (germline): SGHAT, FQNNGV. As DNA, the CDR3 is TGTGCCAGCAGGATGGGGACAGGGAACCACGAGCAGTACTTC. This gives the protein CASRMGTGNHEQYF.

The CDR3 region has the DNA TGTGCCAGCAGCCGTACAGGGGACTCTGGAAACACCATATATTTT. Translation gives CASSRTGDSGNTIYF. The gene calls are TRBV6-5 and TRBJ1-3; 7 bases are a match to TRBD1. The CDR3 extends over 15 amino acids. V lost 6 bases, J lost 0 bases, and 5 bases stayed unmatched. Germline V gives CDR1 MNHEY, CDR2 SVGAGI.

The chain employs TRBV5-1 and TRBJ1-3; D might be TRBD1 (6 bases). This CDR3 is 16 amino acids long. Trimming removed 4 bases at V and 4 bases at J, with 18 bases between. The germline CDR1 and CDR2 sequences are SGHRS and YFSETQ. Here the CDR3 reads CASSPNRASGGNTIYF. The CDR3 DNA sequence: TGCGCCAGCAGCCCAAACAGGGCTTCGGGCGGAAACACCATATATTTT.

V is TRBV7-9 and J is TRBJ1-5, with D unclear. Germline V gene sequence: CDR1 SEHNR, CDR2 FQNEAQ (reference sequence). V gave up 5 bases and J gave up 1 base, with 9 bases separating them. The CDR3 consists of 14 residues. The CDR3 sequence is CASSAGASNQPQHF. CDR3 bases: TGTGCCAGCAGCGCGGGAGCGAGCAATCAGCCCCAGCATTTT.

CDR3 DNA sequence: TGTGCCAGCAGCCAGGACAGTTCTCATTACGAGCAGTACGTC. It specifies CASSQDSSHYEQYV. The chain is built from TRBV6-5 and TRBJ2-7, with D tentatively TRBD1 (6 bases). V lost 6 bases to trimming and J lost 4 bases, with 16 bases between them. CDR3 length equals 14 residues. The V gene's germline CDR1 is MNHEY and CDR2 SVGAGI.

A single count supports this clone. One end of the junction does not line up with germline, which may come from a read error. The CDR3 loop is CASSQYLAGGERPFF. In DNA form, the CDR3 reads TGTGCCAGCAGCCAATACCTAGCGGGGGGGGAGCGCCCCTTTTTT. The J gene is TRBJ2-3, the V gene TRBV6-6; TRBD2 matches at 12 bases. Per germline, CDR1 MNHNY and CDR2 SVGAGI (reference sequence). CDR3 size: 15 residues.

The chain combines TRBV5-4 with TRBJ1-1; D gene unclear. Germline CDR1 reads SGHNT; CDR2 reads YYREEE (reference sequence). Trimming took off 0 bases at V and 3 bases at J, with 6 bases between the two ends. This CDR3 spans 13 amino acids. The CDR3 sequence is CASSLGADTEAFF. The CDR3 nucleotides are TGTGCCAGCAGCTTGGGCGCGGACACTGAAGCTTTCTTT. Full variable domain (missing parts from reference TRBV5-4 and TRBJ1-1): ETGVTQSPTHLIKTRGQQVTLRCSSQSGHNTVSWYQQALGQGPQFIFQYYREEENGRGNFPPRFSGLQFPNYSSELNVNALELDDSALYLCASSLGADTEAFFGQGTRLTVV.

V is TRBV24-1 and J is TRBJ2-3, with 8 positions matching TRBD2. Per germline, CDR1 KGHDR and CDR2 SFDVKD. The CDR3 loop spans 16 amino acids. V lost 2 bases, J lost 6 bases, and 9 bases stayed unmatched. The CDR3 region is CATSDSPTTSADTQYF. Written as DNA, the CDR3 is TGTGCCACCAGTGATTCCCCTACGACTAGCGCGGATACGCAGTATTTT.

The J gene is TRBJ2-1, the V gene TRBV19, with D perhaps TRBD1 (5 bases). Deletions cut 3 bases from V and 8 bases from J, with 11 bases between. CDR1 and CDR2 (germline): LNHDA, SQIVND (reference sequence). The CDR3 contains 13 residues. The CDR3 region has the DNA TGTGCCAGTAGTATTAGGGGCATCGATGAGCAGTTCTTC. Residues: CASSIRGIDEQFF.

The chain has TRBV18 and TRBJ1-2, with TRBD1 identical over 7 bases. V shed 4 bases and J 8 bases; nucleotides not matched to a gene: 7. Germline V CDR1 and CDR2: KGHSH, LQKENI. CDR3 length: 13 amino acids. CDR3 DNA: TGTGCCAGCTCACAACGACAGGGTGAGGGCTACACCTTC. Its protein product is CASSQRQGEGYTF.

This chain connects TRBV2 to TRBJ2-2; 15 bases line up with TRBD2. The length of the CDR3 is 17 residues. J gave up 4 bases and V 7 bases, and 7 bases lay outside the gene matches. Germline CDR1 is SNHLY and CDR2 is FYNNEI. CDR3 sequence: CASIRGTSGRSTGELFF. The CDR3 nucleotides are TGTGCCAGCATACGAGGGACTAGCGGGAGGTCCACCGGGGAGCTGTTTTTT.

The rearrangement links TRBV5-1 to TRBJ2-3; 8 bases align to TRBD2. The CDR3 has 14 amino acids. Unmatched junction bases numbered 8, after V lost 7 bases and J lost 4 bases. Germline V lookup: CDR1 SGHRS, CDR2 YFSETQ. The CDR3 DNA reads TGCGCCAGCCAAGATAGCGGGGCCTCAGATACGCAGTATTTT. Protein product: CASQDSGASDTQYF. Supplemented by reference TRBV5-1 and TRBJ2-3, the full variable domain reads KAGVTQTPRYLIKTRGQQVTLSCSPISGHRSVSWYQQTPGQGLQFLFEYFSETQRNKGNFPGRFSGRQFSNSRSEMNVSTLELGDSALYLCASQDSGASDTQYFGPGTRLTVL.

The rearrangement links TRBV6-4 to TRBJ2-5; TRBD2 aligns across 8 bases. Per germline, CDR1 MRHNA and CDR2 SNTAGT. CDR3 length: 14 residues. V lost 5 bases to trimming and J lost 2 bases; unmatched junction nucleotides: 4. DNA of the CDR3: TGTGCCAGCAGTCCCACTAGCGGACAAGAGACCCAGTACTTC. Encoded protein: CASSPTSGQETQYF.

The V gene is TRBV7-9, the J gene TRBJ1-1; 10 positions match TRBD1. The CDR3 runs 15 residues. Germline CDR1 is SEHNR and CDR2 is FQNEAQ (reference sequence). The trim removed 1 base at V and 6 bases at J, leaving 5 bases unmatched. CDR3 nucleotide sequence: TGTGCCAGCAGCTTAGTTAGGACAGGGGGTGCTGAAGCTTTCTTT. Its protein is CASSLVRTGGAEAFF.

This clone was counted between two and nine times. V and J are TRBV5-4 and TRBJ2-1; 11 bases are shared with TRBD2. The junction had 5 bases not matched to a gene; V was cut back by 3 bases and J by 6 bases. Germline lookup yields CDR1 SGHNT and CDR2 YYREEE (reference sequence). The CDR3 contains 15 residues. The CDR3 nucleotides are TGTGCCAGCAGCTATAGTACTAGCGGGAGCAATGAGCAGTTCTTC. Amino acid sequence: CASSYSTSGSNEQFF.

The V and J genes are TRBV6-2 or TRBV6-3 and TRBJ2-2; 9 bases fit TRBD1. The CDR3 length is 17 residues. V gave up 4 bases and J gave up 2 bases; unmatched junction bases: 8. Germline assignment: CDR1 MNHEY and CDR2 SVGEGT. CDR3 bases: TGTGCCAGCAGTTCTTCCTACAGGGGGCCTAACACCGGGGAGCTGTTTTTT. This sequence encodes CASSSSYRGPNTGELFF.

The V and J genes are TRBV19 and TRBJ1-6; D possibly corresponds to TRBD1 (5 bases). CDR1 LNHDA and CDR2 SQIVND come from the germline V gene (reference sequence). V was pared by 4 bases and J by 9 bases, with 13 bases between. The CDR3 length is 14 residues. The DNA for the CDR3 is TGTGCCAGTAGTAGCGGACAAGGCGGTTCACCCCTCCACTTT. Translation gives CASSSGQGGSPLHF.

This chain links TRBV19 with TRBJ1-1; 9 bases fit TRBD1. The V and J ends lost 6 bases and 4 bases, in that order; junction bases with no gene match: 9. Per germline, CDR1 LNHDA and CDR2 SQIVND (reference sequence). The CDR3 covers 15 residues. This CDR3 reads CASRDGTGPSTEAFF. The CDR3 DNA sequence: TGTGCCAGTAGGGACGGGACAGGGCCCTCCACTGAAGCTTTCTTT.

This clone was seen only once. The gene calls are TRBV2 and TRBJ2-3, with TRBD2 identical over 13 bases. Per the germline V gene, CDR1 is SNHLY and CDR2 is FYNNEI. Trimming at V came to 10 bases and at J to 6 bases, leaving 7 bases not matched to a gene. The CDR3 contains 14 residues. CDR3 bases: TGTGCCATCGGACTAGCGGGAGTGGTTGATACGCAGTATTTT. This translates into CAIGLAGVVDTQYF.